Only a few counts were recorded for the clone carrying this TCR beta chain. This specimen comes from a study of CD8 T cells in ankylosing spondylitis. Each CDR3 protein is one row after TCRdb ran MiXCR on the 5' RACE reads. The sample lists about 340,000 distinct CDR3 sequences, about 15% occurring once. After removal of 6 bases from V and 12 bases from J, the junction contained 9 bases not matched to a gene. The CDR3 runs 15 residues. CDR1 is MGHDK and CDR2 is SYGVNS in the germline V gene. This TCR was recovered from a male donor with ankylosing spondylitis or in good health (not recorded which). The chain employs TRBV25-1 and TRBJ2-1; 15 nucleotides align to TRBD2. The sequencing sample was made of blood, either unsorted or a sorted T cell fraction (not recorded which). CDR3 amino acids: CASSNPGTSGRMQFF. Here the CDR3 DNA reads TGTGCCAGCAGCAACCCCGGGACTAGCGGGAGGATGCAGTTCTTC. The full variable domain, completed using reference TRBV25-1 and TRBJ2-1, is EADIYQTPRYLVIGTGKKITLECSQTMGHDKMYWYQQDPGMELHLIHYSYGVNSTEKGDLSSESTVSRIRTEHFPLTLESARPSHTSQYLCASSNPGTSGRMQFFGPGTRLTVL.